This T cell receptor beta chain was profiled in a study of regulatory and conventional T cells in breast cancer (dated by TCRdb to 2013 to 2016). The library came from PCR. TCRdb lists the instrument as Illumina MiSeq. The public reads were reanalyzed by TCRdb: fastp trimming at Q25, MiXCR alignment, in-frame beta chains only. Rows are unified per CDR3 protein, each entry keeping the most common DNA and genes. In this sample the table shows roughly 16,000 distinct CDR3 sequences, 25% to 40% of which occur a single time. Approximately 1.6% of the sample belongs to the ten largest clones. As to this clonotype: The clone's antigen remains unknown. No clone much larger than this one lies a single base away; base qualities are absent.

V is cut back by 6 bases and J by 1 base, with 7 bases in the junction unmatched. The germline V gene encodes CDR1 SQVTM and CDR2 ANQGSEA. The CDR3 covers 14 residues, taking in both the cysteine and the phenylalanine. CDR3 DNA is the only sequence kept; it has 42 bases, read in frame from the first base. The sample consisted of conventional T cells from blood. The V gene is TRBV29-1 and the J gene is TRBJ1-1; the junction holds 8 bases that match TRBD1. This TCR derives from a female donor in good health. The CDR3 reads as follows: CSVTGGSSNTEAFF. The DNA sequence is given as TGCAGCGTCACAGGGGGGTCGTCGAACACTGAAGCTTTCTTT.